The entry below describes one T cell receptor beta chain. The antigen is not known. Isolated RNA was reverse transcribed into cDNA used as the sequencing template. Clones were sequenced by immunoSEQ multiplex PCR, and TCRdb holds only the in-frame ones, with some missing. Of around 100,000 clones in the sample, over 75% were seen once. These data are taken from a study of CD8+ T cells in alopecia areata. Study results and limitations: Especially in alopecia totalis/universalis, lesional scalp showed greater clonality than normal scalp did. Relative to mice, TCR sharing across patients was less clear, a difference possibly HLA-related.

As to treatment: oral pan-JAK inhibitor, 5-10 mg twice daily. Looked up from germline, CDR1 is LGHNA and CDR2 is YNFKEQ. The length of the CDR3 is 16 residues. V shed 1 base and J shed 1 base, with 10 bases lying between them. This TCR was recovered from a human donor with alopecia areata. The sample in question was CD8+ T cells sorted from blood, obtained at approximately week 30, from a patient treated with tofacitinib. The genes are TRBV4-2 and TRBJ2-2, with D possibly matching TRBD1 (5 bases). The CDR3 DNA sequence: TGTGCCAGCAGCCAAGGGACATTCGAGAACACCGGGGAGCTGTTTTTT. Its protein is CASSQGTFENTGELFF.